The 30 T cell receptor beta chains listed next were all sequenced from one sample in a study of identical twins. TCRdb processed the 5' RACE reads anew with MiXCR; each CDR3 protein has one entry. The sample carries 200,000 to 300,000 distinct CDR3 sequences, about 13% recorded once. The data were also submitted as part of a second study, on yellow fever vaccine responses in identical twins.

Sequencing was performed on memory (CD45RO+) T cells sorted from blood. The receptors shown here come from a woman between 18 and 29 years old in good health.

The V call is TRBV11-2, the J call TRBJ2-3; perhaps TRBD2 as D (6 bases). The germline V gene encodes CDR1 SGHAT and CDR2 FQNNGV. There are 12 residues in the CDR3. Trimming stripped 5 bases from V and 4 bases from J, with 7 bases between. CDR3 residues: CASSGTADTQYF. CDR3 coding DNA: TGTGCCAGCAGCGGGACTGCAGATACGCAGTATTTT.

There are many counts of this clonotype. The chain links TRBV3-1 to TRBJ1-1, with TRBD1 as a possible D gene (6 bases). Germline CDR1 reads LGHDT; CDR2 reads YNNKEL (reference sequence). This CDR3 region has 13 residues. V was clipped by 3 bases and J by 10 bases, with 15 bases between them. The CDR3 DNA reads as TGTGCCAGCAGCCATGGGGGGGCGACGCGAGCTTTCTTT. Its translation is CASSHGGATRAFF.

This clonotype was observed at least ten times. The V call is TRBV5-6, the J call TRBJ2-1, with D hard to call. Trimming shortened V by 4 bases and J by 0 bases, and 14 bases separated the two germline ends. This CDR3 region has 16 residues. CDR1 and CDR2 (germline): SGHDT, YYEEEE. Here the CDR3 reads CASSTQSRSSYNEQFF. The CDR3 coding sequence is TGTGCCAGCAGCACTCAGTCCCGGAGCTCCTACAATGAGCAGTTCTTC.

This clonotype was counted many times. The chain joins TRBV27 to TRBJ2-1; 7 bases are a match to TRBD1. The J segment lost 8 bases and the V segment lost 6 bases, leaving 7 bases of the junction unmatched. The CDR3 totals 13 residues. Germline CDR1 reads MNHEY; CDR2 reads SMNVEV (reference sequence). The CDR3 protein is CASSTQGSHEQFF. CDR3 sequence (DNA): TGTGCCAGCAGCACACAGGGGTCCCATGAGCAGTTCTTC.

This clonotype has a handful of counts. The chain joins TRBV20-1 to TRBJ2-3; TRBD1 matches at 9 bases. Germline loops: CDR1 DFQATT, CDR2 SNEGSKA (reference sequence). The CDR3 length is 14 residues. With 5 bases clipped from V and 3 bases from J, the junction kept 6 bases outside the gene matches. CDR3 sequence: CSAAGDRVTDTQYF. The DNA for the CDR3 is TGCAGTGCTGCCGGGGACAGGGTTACAGATACGCAGTATTTT.

The sample holds a few counts of this clonotype. This chain uses TRBV15 with TRBJ2-2; TRBD2 matches at 12 bases. In germline, CDR1 is LNHNV, CDR2 YYDKDF (reference sequence). J lost 2 bases, V lost 0 bases, and 7 bases had no gene match. This CDR3 contains 19 residues. The CDR3 DNA follows: TGTGCCACCAGCAGAGATAATCCGACTAGCGGGAGAAACACCGGGGAGCTGTTTTTT. It encodes CATSRDNPTSGRNTGELFF.

This clonotype was counted ten times or more. The J gene is TRBJ1-2, the V gene TRBV20-1; D unresolved. V was cut by 5 bases and J by 7 bases, with 23 bases left in between. In germline, CDR1 is DFQATT, CDR2 SNEGSKA (reference sequence). The CDR3 has 15 residues. The CDR3 loop reads CSAHSGVGVSSGYTF. CDR3 nucleotides: TGCAGTGCTCACTCCGGCGTGGGTGTGTCGAGTGGCTACACCTTC.

This chain uses TRBV6-2 or TRBV6-3 with TRBJ2-5; 7 bases are shared with TRBD2. This CDR3 spans 12 amino acids. CDR1 and CDR2 (germline): MNHEY, SVGEGT. V was pared by 10 bases and J by 5 bases, with 7 bases of the junction left unmatched. For the CDR3, the DNA is TGTGCCACCCTACAAGCGGGGGAGACCCAGTACTTC. Amino acids: CATLQAGETQYF.

A few counts support this clonotype. DNA of the CDR3: TGCAGCGTTGAATGGTTAGGCTACAATGAGCAGTTCTTC. This encodes CSVEWLGYNEQFF. J is TRBJ2-1 and V is TRBV29-1, with no clear D. This CDR3 spans 13 amino acids. Germline-derived CDR1 and CDR2 are SQVTM and ANQGSEA. Deletions cut 2 bases from V and 3 bases from J, with 8 bases between.

This clonotype was observed many times. CDR3 region: CATSLGQGSSYEQYF. The CDR3 coding sequence is TGTGCCACCAGCCTTGGACAGGGAAGCTCCTACGAGCAGTACTTC. This chain links TRBV15 with TRBJ2-7, with 8 bases that match TRBD1. CDR3 length equals 15 residues. The V and J ends lost 5 bases and 0 bases, in that order; junction bases with no gene match: 6. CDR1 LNHNV and CDR2 YYDKDF come from the germline V gene (reference sequence).

This clonotype was seen more than once but under ten times. The genes are TRBV18 and TRBJ1-2, with a tentative D call TRBD1 (5 bases). The CDR3 length is 13 residues. Germline V gene lookup returns CDR1 KGHSH and CDR2 LQKENI. V was pared by 3 bases and J by 7 bases, with 12 bases between. CDR3 in amino acids: CASSPLDTAGYTF. CDR3 sequence (DNA): TGTGCCAGCTCACCTCTGGACACGGCTGGCTACACCTTC.

This clonotype has only a few counts. This rearrangement joins TRBV11-2 to TRBJ2-3; tentative D call: TRBD1 (5 bases). The CDR3 is made up of 15 amino acids. Germline V gives CDR1 SGHAT, CDR2 FQNNGV. Trimming cost V 5 bases and J 2 bases, with 14 bases left between them. In DNA form, the CDR3 reads TGTGCCAGCAGCCTTAGGGGCGCGATCACAGATACGCAGTATTTT. It specifies CASSLRGAITDTQYF.

This clonotype came up many times. This sequence joins TRBV12-3 or TRBV12-4 and TRBJ2-4; weak D call: TRBD2 (5 bases). The V gene lost 4 bases and the J gene lost 7 bases, with 11 bases spanning the gap. CDR3 length: 13 amino acids. The CDR3 sequence: CASSSNGVNIQYF. The CDR3 DNA reads as TGTGCCAGCAGTTCCAACGGGGTCAACATTCAGTACTTC.

This clonotype was seen more than once but under ten times. V and J are TRBV3-1 and TRBJ2-1; TRBD2 aligns across 7 bases. This CDR3 contains 16 residues. The germline V gene encodes CDR1 LGHDT and CDR2 YNNKEL (reference sequence). The J segment lost 5 bases and the V segment lost 4 bases, leaving 11 bases of the junction unmatched. The CDR3 loop reads CASSRGTGLLHNEQFF. CDR3 DNA sequence: TGTGCCAGCAGCCGGGGGACGGGACTACTTCACAATGAGCAGTTCTTC.

In this sample, this clonotype turned up a few times. This chain joins TRBV7-9 and TRBJ2-5; the D is unclear. Trimming removed 1 base at V and 5 bases at J, with 11 bases between. The CDR3 is made up of 14 amino acids. Germline-derived CDR1 and CDR2 are SEHNR and FQNEAQ (reference sequence). The CDR3 loop reads CASSLGEVRETQYF. CDR3 coding DNA: TGTGCCAGCAGCTTAGGGGAAGTAAGGGAGACCCAGTACTTC.

This clonotype has just a few counts. The V and J genes are TRBV28 and TRBJ1-4, with D uncertain. The CDR3 is 15 amino acids. Germline CDR1 is MDHEN and CDR2 is SYDVKM. V was cut by 4 bases and J by 3 bases, with 12 bases left in between. The CDR3 DNA reads TGTGCCAGCAGTTCCCCCCAGAGGGCTAATGAAAAACTGTTTTTT. Translating it yields CASSSPQRANEKLFF.

This clonotype has a count of ten or more. This rearrangement joins TRBV5-1 to TRBJ2-2; D gene unclear. CDR3 length: 16 residues. Germline values: CDR1 SGHRS, CDR2 YFSETQ. V lost 2 bases, J lost 0 bases, and 11 bases lay in between. Written as DNA, the CDR3 is TGCGCCAGCAGCTTCGTGGGGAAAACGAACACCGGGGAGCTGTTTTTT. Protein sequence: CASSFVGKTNTGELFF.

This clonotype was observed many times. V gene TRBV10-3 combines with J gene TRBJ2-3; maybe TRBD1 (6 bases). The CDR3 has 16 residues. Germline CDR1 is ENHRY and CDR2 is SYGVKD. With 0 bases removed from V and 3 bases from J, the gap between germline ends came to 13 bases. The CDR3 spells CAISESVGGLTDTQYF. The CDR3 nucleotides are TGTGCCATCAGTGAGTCGGTTGGGGGCCTTACAGATACGCAGTATTTT.

This clonotype was detected many times. The chain has TRBV21-1 and TRBJ2-7; the DNA was not compared with TRBD1, the D call given in the table. TRBV21-1 is annotated as a pseudogene. The CDR3 has 16 amino acids. This CDR3 is CASSPSRSVVRLEQYF. The DNA for the CDR3 is TGTGCCAGCAGCCCTTCCCGGTCTGTCGTTCGGCTCGAGCAGTACTTC.

This clonotype was counted a few times. The chain couples TRBV24-1 to TRBJ2-3; 8 positions agree with TRBD1. From germline, CDR1 is KGHDR and CDR2 SFDVKD. V trimming: 4 bases; J trimming: 4 bases; junction bases outside the gene matches: 9. This CDR3 comprises 16 residues. CDR3 loop: CATSDPGQGKADTQYF. CDR3 nucleotides: TGTGCCACCAGTGACCCCGGACAGGGTAAAGCAGATACGCAGTATTTT.

V and J are TRBV28 and TRBJ2-4, with no clear D. Germline V CDR1 and CDR2: MDHEN, SYDVKM. CDR3 size: 14 residues. V shed 11 bases and J shed 6 bases, with 20 bases lying between them. The CDR3 region is CACAQVNSLNIQYF. CDR3 in DNA: TGTGCCTGCGCCCAGGTTAATTCCTTAAACATTCAGTACTTC.

A few counts support this clonotype. The V gene is TRBV24-1, the J gene TRBJ2-3; D is unresolved. Germline V gene lookup returns CDR1 KGHDR and CDR2 SFDVKD. CDR3 length: 13 amino acids. V lost 6 bases to trimming and J lost 2 bases, with 8 bases between them. DNA for the CDR3: TGTGCCACCAGTATGCTTTCCACAGATACGCAGTATTTT. It yields the protein CATSMLSTDTQYF.

The chain is built from TRBV28 and TRBJ2-1, with D tentatively TRBD1 (6 bases). CDR3 length: 13 amino acids. Germline CDR1 is MDHEN and CDR2 is SYDVKM. The germline V and J ends were trimmed by 3 bases and 7 bases, with 10 bases remaining between them. The CDR3 sequence is CASSFAQGNEQFF. The CDR3 coding sequence is TGTGCCAGCAGTTTCGCACAGGGTAATGAGCAGTTCTTC.

This clonotype was observed many times. Here the CDR3 DNA reads TGTGCCAGCAGTTTAGGGCCTAACCCATACAATGAGCAGTTCTTC. Its protein is CASSLGPNPYNEQFF. This chain joins TRBV12-3 or TRBV12-4 and TRBJ2-1; the D is unclear. The ends were cut back, 1 base at V and 4 bases at J, with 11 bases in the middle. The CDR3 totals 15 residues.

This clonotype was counted a few times. The rearrangement links TRBV10-3 to TRBJ2-1, with 8 bases matching TRBD2. CDR1 is ENHRY and CDR2 is SYGVKD in the germline V gene. The ends lost 0 bases at V and 8 bases at J; junction bases unmatched: 12. CDR3 size: 17 residues. The CDR3: CAISESLETSVKHEQFF. The CDR3 DNA sequence: TGTGCCATCAGTGAGTCGCTCGAGACTAGCGTCAAACATGAGCAGTTCTTC.

This clonotype was seen only a few times. The chain combines TRBV4-1 with TRBJ2-5; the match to TRBD1 covers 9 bases. J lost 5 bases, V lost 0 bases, and 7 bases had no gene match. The CDR3 has 16 residues. Germline lookup yields CDR1 MGHRA and CDR2 YSYEKL. The CDR3 region has the DNA TGCGCCAGCAGCCAAGATGGGACAGGGAAGGGTGAGACCCAGTACTTC. Translated: CASSQDGTGKGETQYF.

In its sample, this clonotype was seen a few times. The rearrangement joins TRBV7-9 to TRBJ1-4; 7 bases agree with TRBD1. From germline, CDR1 is SEHNR and CDR2 FQNEAQ (reference sequence). J lost 0 bases, V lost 7 bases, and 5 bases had no gene match. The CDR3 extends over 15 amino acids. The CDR3 is CASTLTGATNEKLFF. DNA for the CDR3: TGTGCCAGCACCCTAACAGGGGCAACTAATGAAAAACTGTTTTTT.

In this sample, this clonotype turned up many times. The chain couples TRBV7-3 to TRBJ2-2; 9 bases match TRBD2. This CDR3 contains 16 residues. CDR1 is SGHTA and CDR2 is FQGTGA in the germline V gene. V was pared by 5 bases and J by 10 bases, with 14 bases of the junction left unmatched. CDR3 sequence: CASSPTGGGARSELFF. CDR3 sequence (DNA): TGTGCCAGCAGCCCCACGGGCGGGGGGGCTAGATCGGAGCTGTTTTTT.

About this clonotype itself: A much larger clonotype is one base distant, so this may be a read error. This chain links TRBV5-1 with TRBJ2-3; D uncertain. V was clipped by 1 base and J by 0 bases, with 6 bases between them. Germline V gives CDR1 SGHRS, CDR2 YFSETQ. The CDR3 spans 14 residues. DNA for the CDR3: TGCGCCAGCAGCTTGCGGTCTAGCACAGATACGCAGTATTTT. Its translation is CASSLRSSTDTQYF.

V gene TRBV20-1 combines with J gene TRBJ2-3; 8 nucleotides agree with TRBD2. Germline-derived CDR1 and CDR2 are DFQATT and SNEGSKA (reference sequence). V lost 4 bases and J lost 5; bases outside the gene matches: 14. This CDR3 is 16 amino acids long. The CDR3 region has the DNA TGCAGTGCTAATCACCTGAGCGGGGGCCGGGGAGATACGCAGTATTTT. Protein product: CSANHLSGGRGDTQYF.